This entry concerns a single TCR beta chain. Participants were placed into cohorts based on the clinical history they reported. The data stem from a study of blood T cell repertoires in COVID-19. Across the whole study: Sites across the United States, Italy and Spain contributed samples from acute and convalescent COVID-19.

Germline loops: CDR1 LGHDT, CDR2 YNNKEL (reference sequence). This CDR3 contains 14 residues. Between the trimmed V and J ends, which lost 7 bases and 4 bases, there was a span of 13 bases. Methods used by the authors: Estimated nucleated cell counts came from reference gene primer amplification. Sequencing was performed with immunoSEQ multiplex PCR; in TCRdb, only in-frame clones are kept and a portion is missing. The DNA was the basis for D and trimming; V, J and clone size are from that table. The top ten hold around 4.2% of the sample, which has roughly 300,000 clones, approximately 86% seen once.

This clonotype was sampled from a woman aged 40 to 50 with acute COVID-19. V and J are TRBV3-1 (or the pseudogene TRBV3-2) and TRBJ2-2; no reliable D call. The sequenced material came from PBMCs or T cells enriched from blood (not recorded which). The DNA of the CDR3 is TGTGCCAGCAAGCCGACCGACTCCACCGGGGAGCTGTTTTTT. Its translation: CASKPTDSTGELFF.